The clone carrying this T cell receptor (beta chain) has a handful of counts. These data originate in a study of T-cell reconstitution after alpha-beta-depleted transplantation in children. J gave up 3 bases and V 0 bases, and 11 bases lay outside the gene matches. The CDR3 runs 16 residues. From germline, CDR1 is SQVTM and CDR2 ANQGSEA. Preparation of the TCRbeta library used unique molecular identifiers. TCRdb redid the calling of the PCR reads with MiXCR, one entry per CDR3 protein. The sample includes some 500,000 distinct CDR3 sequences, approximately 16% of them seen just once. The chain recombines TRBV29-1 with TRBJ2-7; 7 bases are shared with TRBD2. This TCR was recovered from a human donor who donated a stem cell graft to a child with acute lymphoblastic leukemia. The material was PBMCs from the stem cell graft donor, obtained from the stem cell graft. CDR3 amino acids: CSVEDLGGSGRYEQYF. The CDR3 DNA reads TGCAGCGTTGAAGATCTCGGCGGGAGCGGGCGCTACGAGCAGTACTTC.